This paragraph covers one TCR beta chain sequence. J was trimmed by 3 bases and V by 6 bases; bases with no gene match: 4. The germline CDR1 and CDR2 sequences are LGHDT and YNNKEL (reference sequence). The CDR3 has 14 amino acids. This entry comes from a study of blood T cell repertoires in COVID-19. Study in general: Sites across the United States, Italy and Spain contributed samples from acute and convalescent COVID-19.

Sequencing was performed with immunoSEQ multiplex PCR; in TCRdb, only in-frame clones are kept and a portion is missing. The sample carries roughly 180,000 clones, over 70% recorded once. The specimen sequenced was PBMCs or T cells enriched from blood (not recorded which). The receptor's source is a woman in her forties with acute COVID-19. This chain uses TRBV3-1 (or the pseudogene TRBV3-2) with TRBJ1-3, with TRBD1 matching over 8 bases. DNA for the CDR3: TGTGCCAGCAGATTGGGGACAGGTGGAAACACCATATATTTT. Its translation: CASRLGTGGNTIYF.